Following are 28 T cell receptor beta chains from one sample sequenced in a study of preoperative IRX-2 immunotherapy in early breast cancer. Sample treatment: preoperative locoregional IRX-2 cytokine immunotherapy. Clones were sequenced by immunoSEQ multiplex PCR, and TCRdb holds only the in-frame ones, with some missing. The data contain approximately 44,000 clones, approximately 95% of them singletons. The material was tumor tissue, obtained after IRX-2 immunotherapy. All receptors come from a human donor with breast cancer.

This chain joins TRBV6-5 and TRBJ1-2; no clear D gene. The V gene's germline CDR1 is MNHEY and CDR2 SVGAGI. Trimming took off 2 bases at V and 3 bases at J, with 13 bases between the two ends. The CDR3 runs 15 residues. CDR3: CASSYGVGRDYGYTF. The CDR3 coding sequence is TGTGCCAGCAGTTACGGAGTAGGGCGCGACTATGGCTACACCTTC.

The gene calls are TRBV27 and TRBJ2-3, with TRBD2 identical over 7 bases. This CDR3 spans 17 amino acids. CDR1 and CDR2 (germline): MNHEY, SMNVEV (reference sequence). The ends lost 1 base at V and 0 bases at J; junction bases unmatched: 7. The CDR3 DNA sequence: TGTGCCAGCAGTTTATGGAGTCTAGCGGAGAGCACAGATACGCAGTATTTT. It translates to CASSLWSLAESTDTQYF.

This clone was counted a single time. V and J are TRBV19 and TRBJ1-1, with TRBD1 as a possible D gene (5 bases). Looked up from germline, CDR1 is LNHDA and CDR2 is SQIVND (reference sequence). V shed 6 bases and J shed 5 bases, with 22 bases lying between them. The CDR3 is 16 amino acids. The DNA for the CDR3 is TGTGCCAGTAGCCCGGGGGAAGGGGTGCGAAGGACTGAAGCTTTCTTT. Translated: CASSPGEGVRRTEAFF.

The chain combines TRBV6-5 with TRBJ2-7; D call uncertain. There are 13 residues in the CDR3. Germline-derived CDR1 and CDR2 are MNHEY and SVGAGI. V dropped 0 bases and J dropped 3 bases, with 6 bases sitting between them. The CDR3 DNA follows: TGTGCCAGCAGTTACTCGTCGAGCTACGAGCAGTACTTC. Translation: CASSYSSSYEQYF.

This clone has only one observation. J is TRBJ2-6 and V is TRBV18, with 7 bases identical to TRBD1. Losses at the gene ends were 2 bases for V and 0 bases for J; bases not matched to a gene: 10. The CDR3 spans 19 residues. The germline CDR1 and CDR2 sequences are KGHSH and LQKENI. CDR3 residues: CASSPRRGQERSGANVLTF. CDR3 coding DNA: TGTGCCAGCTCACCAAGGAGAGGACAGGAGCGCTCTGGGGCCAACGTCCTGACTTTC.

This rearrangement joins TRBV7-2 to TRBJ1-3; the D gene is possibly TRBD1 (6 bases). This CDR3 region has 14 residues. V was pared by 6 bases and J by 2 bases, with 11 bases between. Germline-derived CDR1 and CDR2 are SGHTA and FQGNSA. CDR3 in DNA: TGTGCCAGCAGTCTTAACAGGGCTGGAAACACCATATATTTT. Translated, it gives CASSLNRAGNTIYF.

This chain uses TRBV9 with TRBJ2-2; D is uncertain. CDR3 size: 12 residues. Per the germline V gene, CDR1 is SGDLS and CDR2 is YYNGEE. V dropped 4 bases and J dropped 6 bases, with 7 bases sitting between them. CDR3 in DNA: TGTGCCAGCAGCCCCCGGCCCGGGGAGCTGTTTTTT. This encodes CASSPRPGELFF.

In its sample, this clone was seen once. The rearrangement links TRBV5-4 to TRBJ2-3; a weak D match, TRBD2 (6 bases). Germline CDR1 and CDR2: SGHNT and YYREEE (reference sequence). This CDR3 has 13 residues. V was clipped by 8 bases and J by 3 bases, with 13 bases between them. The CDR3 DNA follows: TGTGCCAGTGGGGGGAGCCGGACAGATACGCAGTATTTT. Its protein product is CASGGSRTDTQYF.

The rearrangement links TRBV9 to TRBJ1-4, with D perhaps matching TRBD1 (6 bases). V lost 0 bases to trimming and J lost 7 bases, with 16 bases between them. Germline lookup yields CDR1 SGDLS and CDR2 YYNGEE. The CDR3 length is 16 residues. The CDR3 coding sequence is TGTGCCAGCAGCGTAGATGGGGGCGCAGGGGTTGAAAAACTGTTTTTT. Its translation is CASSVDGGAGVEKLFF.

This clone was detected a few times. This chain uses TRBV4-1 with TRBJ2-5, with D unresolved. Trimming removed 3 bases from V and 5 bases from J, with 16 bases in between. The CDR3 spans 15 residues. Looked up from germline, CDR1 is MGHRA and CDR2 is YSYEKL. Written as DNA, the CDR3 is TGCGCCAGCAGCCATTACTCTGGGGTCATGGAGACCCAGTACTTC. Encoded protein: CASSHYSGVMETQYF.

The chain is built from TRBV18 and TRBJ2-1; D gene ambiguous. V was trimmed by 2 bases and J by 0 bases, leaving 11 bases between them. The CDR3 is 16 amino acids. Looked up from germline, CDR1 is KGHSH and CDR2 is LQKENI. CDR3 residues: CASSPSDKASYNEQFF. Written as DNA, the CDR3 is TGTGCCAGCTCACCAAGCGACAAGGCCTCCTACAATGAGCAGTTCTTC.

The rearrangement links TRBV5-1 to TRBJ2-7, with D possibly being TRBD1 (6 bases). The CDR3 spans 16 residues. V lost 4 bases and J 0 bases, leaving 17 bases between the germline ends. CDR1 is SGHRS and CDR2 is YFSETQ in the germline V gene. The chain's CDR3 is CASSLDPGDPSYEQYF. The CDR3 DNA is TGCGCCAGCAGCCTGGACCCAGGGGATCCCTCCTACGAGCAGTACTTC.

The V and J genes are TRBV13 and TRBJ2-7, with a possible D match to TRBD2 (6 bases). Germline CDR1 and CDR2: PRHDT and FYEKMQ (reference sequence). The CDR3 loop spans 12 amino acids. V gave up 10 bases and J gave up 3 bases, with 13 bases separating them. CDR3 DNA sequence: TGTGCCACTGGGAGGACAAGCTACGAGCAGTACTTC. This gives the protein CATGRTSYEQYF.

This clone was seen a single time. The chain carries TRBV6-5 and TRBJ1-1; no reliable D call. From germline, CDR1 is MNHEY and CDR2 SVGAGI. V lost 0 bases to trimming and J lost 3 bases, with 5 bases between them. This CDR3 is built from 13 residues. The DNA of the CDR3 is TGTGCCAGCAGTTACTCGGGTTACACTGAAGCTTTCTTT. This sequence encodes CASSYSGYTEAFF.

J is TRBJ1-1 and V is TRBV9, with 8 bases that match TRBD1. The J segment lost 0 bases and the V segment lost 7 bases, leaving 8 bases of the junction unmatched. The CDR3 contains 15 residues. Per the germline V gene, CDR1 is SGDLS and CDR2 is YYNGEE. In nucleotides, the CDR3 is TGTGCCAGCGGACAGGGTCCGGGGGTGAACACTGAAGCTTTCTTT. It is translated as CASGQGPGVNTEAFF. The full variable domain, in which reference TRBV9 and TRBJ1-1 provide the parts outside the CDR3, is DSGVTQTPKHLITATGQRVTLRCSPRSGDLSVYWYQQSLDQGLQFLIQYYNGEERAKGNILERFSAQQFPDLHSELNLSSLELGDSALYFCASGQGPGVNTEAFFGQGTRLTVV.

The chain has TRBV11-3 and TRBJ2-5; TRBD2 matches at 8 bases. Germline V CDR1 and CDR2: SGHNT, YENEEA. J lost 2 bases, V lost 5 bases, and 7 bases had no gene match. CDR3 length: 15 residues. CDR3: CASSPGGEPQETQYF. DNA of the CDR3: TGTGCCAGCAGCCCCGGGGGGGAACCTCAAGAGACCCAGTACTTC.

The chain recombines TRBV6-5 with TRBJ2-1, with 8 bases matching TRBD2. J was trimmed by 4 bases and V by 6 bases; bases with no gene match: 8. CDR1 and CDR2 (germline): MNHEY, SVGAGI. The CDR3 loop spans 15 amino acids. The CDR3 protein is CASSRSGTTYNEQFF. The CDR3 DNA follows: TGTGCCAGCAGCCGTAGCGGGACTACATACAATGAGCAGTTCTTC.

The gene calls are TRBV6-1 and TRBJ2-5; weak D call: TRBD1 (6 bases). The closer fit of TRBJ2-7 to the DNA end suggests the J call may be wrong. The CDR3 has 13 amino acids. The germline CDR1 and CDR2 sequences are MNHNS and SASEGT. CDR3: CASEGQPASEQYF. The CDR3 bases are TGTGCCAGCGAAGGACAGCCCGCCTCCGAGCAGTACTTC.

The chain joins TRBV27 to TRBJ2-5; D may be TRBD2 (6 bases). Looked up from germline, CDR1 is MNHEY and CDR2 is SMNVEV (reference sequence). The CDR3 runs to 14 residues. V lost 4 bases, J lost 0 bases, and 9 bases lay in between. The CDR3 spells CASSWTGDQETQYF. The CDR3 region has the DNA TGTGCCAGCAGTTGGACGGGGGACCAAGAGACCCAGTACTTC.

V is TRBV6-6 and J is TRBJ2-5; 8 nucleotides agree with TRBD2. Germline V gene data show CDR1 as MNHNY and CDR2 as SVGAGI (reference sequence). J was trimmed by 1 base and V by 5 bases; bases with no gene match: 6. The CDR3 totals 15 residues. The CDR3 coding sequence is TGTGCCAGCAGTAACACGGGGGGGCCCCAAGAGACCCAGTACTTC. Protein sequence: CASSNTGGPQETQYF.

CDR3 DNA: TGTGCCAGCAGTACCCGTAGCGGCCAAGAGACCCAGTACTTC. Protein: CASSTRSGQETQYF. The chain couples TRBV28 to TRBJ2-5; TRBD2 might be the D (6 bases). Between the trimmed V and J ends, which lost 5 bases and 1 base, there was a span of 11 bases. Germline V lookup: CDR1 MDHEN, CDR2 SYDVKM. CDR3 length: 14 residues.

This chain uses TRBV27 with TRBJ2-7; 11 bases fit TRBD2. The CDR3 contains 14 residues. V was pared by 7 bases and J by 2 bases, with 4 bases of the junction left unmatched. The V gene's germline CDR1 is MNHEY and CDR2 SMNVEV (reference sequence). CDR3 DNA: TGTGCCAGCATCAGACTAGCGGGGACCTACGAGCAGTACTTC. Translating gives CASIRLAGTYEQYF.

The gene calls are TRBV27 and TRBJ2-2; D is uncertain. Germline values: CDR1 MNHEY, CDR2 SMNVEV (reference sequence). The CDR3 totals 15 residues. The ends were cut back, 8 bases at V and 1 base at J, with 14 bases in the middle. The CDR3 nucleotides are TGTGCCAGCCGGCCGTTGCCGTTGAACACCGGGGAGCTGTTTTTT. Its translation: CASRPLPLNTGELFF.

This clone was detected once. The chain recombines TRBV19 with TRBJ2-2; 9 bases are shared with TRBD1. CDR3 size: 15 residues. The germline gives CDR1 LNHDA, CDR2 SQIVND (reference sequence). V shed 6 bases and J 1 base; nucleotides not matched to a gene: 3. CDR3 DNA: TGTGCCAGTAGAGAGGGACAGGGGAACACCGGGGAGCTGTTTTTT. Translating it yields CASREGQGNTGELFF.

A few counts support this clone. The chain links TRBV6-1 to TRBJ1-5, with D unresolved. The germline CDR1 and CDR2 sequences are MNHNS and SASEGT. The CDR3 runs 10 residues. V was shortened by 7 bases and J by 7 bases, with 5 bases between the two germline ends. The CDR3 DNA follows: TGTGCCAGCAATCACCAGCCCCAGCATTTT. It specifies CASNHQPQHF.

Here the CDR3 reads CASSIGTDYEQYF. The CDR3 nucleotides read TGTGCCAGTAGTATAGGGACAGACTACGAGCAGTACTTC. The chain recombines TRBV19 with TRBJ2-7; the D gene is possibly TRBD1 (6 bases). Germline CDR1 reads LNHDA; CDR2 reads SQIVND (reference sequence). The CDR3 has 13 amino acids. Between the trimmed V and J ends, which lost 1 base and 3 bases, there was a span of 7 bases.

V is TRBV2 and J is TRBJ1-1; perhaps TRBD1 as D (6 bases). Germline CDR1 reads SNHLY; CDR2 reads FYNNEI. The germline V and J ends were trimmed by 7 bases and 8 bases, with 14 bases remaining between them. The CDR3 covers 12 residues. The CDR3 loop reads CASKFGGLEAFF. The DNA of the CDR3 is TGTGCCAGCAAGTTCGGGGGGCTCGAAGCTTTCTTT.

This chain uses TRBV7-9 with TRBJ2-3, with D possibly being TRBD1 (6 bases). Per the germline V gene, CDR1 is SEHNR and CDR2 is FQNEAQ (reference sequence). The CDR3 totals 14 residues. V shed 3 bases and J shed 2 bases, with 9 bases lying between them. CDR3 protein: CASSFSGATDTQYF. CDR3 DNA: TGTGCCAGCAGCTTTTCAGGGGCCACAGATACGCAGTATTTT.